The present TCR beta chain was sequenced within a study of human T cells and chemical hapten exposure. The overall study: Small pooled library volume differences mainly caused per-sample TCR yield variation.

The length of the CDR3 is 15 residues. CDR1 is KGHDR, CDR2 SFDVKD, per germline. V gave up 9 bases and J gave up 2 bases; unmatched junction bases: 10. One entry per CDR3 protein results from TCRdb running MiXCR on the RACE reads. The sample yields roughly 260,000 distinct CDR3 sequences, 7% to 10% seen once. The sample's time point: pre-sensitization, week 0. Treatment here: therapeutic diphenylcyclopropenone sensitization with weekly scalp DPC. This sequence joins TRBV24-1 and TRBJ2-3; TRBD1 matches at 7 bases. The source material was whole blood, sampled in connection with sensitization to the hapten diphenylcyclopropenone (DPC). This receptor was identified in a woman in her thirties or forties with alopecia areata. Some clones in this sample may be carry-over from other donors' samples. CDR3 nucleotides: TGTGCCACCTCCGAGACAGGGATAGTCACAGATACGCAGTATTTT. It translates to CATSETGIVTDTQYF.